The present T cell receptor beta chain was sequenced within a study of identical twins. TCRdb used MiXCR to reprocess the 5' RACE reads, holding one entry per CDR3 protein. The data contain a few hundred thousand distinct CDR3 sequences, approximately 14% of them seen just once; the ten biggest clones take up about 1%. This clonotype was observed many times. Its antigen is not identified. The germline V gene has CDR1 SGHRS and CDR2 YFSETQ. With 4 bases removed from V and 3 bases from J, the gap between germline ends came to 19 bases. This CDR3 comprises 16 residues. Findings and limits, study-wide: Not following the same donors, the study drew its conclusions from cross-sectional statistical analysis. For monozygotic twins, models underestimated out-of-frame TCR alpha sharing. In cord blood, abundant beta clonotypes had fewer insertions; memory showed no trend.

The same data also went into a second study, on yellow fever vaccine responses in identical twins. That source reports: A vaccine T cell response that seemed partly convergent and partly personalized was reported in twins.

This rearrangement joins TRBV5-1 to TRBJ2-5; D might be TRBD1 (6 bases). The TCR originated in a woman aged 18-29 years in good health. Sequencing was performed on CD4+ T cells sorted from blood. This CDR3 reads CASSHSPGQTKETQYF. CDR3 in DNA: TGCGCCAGCAGCCACAGCCCGGGACAAACCAAAGAGACCCAGTACTTC.